This is a list of T cell receptor beta chains from one sample in a study of T-cell reconstitution after alpha-beta-depleted transplantation in children. TCRdb used MiXCR to reprocess the PCR reads, holding one entry per CDR3 protein. The sample records fewer than 700,000 distinct CDR3 sequences, under 30% being singletons. Sequencing used PBMCs, mostly from graft donor cells, obtained 360 days after TCRalphabeta/CD19-depleted stem cell transplant. These receptors were obtained from a boy younger than two who had a stem cell transplant for acute myeloid leukemia, so the T cells may come from the graft donor. Both conserved end residues are part of each CDR3. Fields, in order: J gene, clone size, D gene, CDR3 length, V gene, CDR3 DNA, CDR3 protein. A D gene is named only where the DNA matches it firmly. Expanded clones get a size class; other rows say once, few or many, or leave the size out.

>TRBJ2-3|-|-|12|TRBV13
TGTGCCAGCAGTATGATCACAGATACGCAGTATTTT
CASSMITDTQYF
>TRBJ2-2|few|TRBD1|15|TRBV20-1
TGCAGTGCTAGAGATGGCGGGACAGGGATCGGGGAGCTGTTTTTT
CSARDGGTGIGELFF
>TRBJ2-3|many|-|14|TRBV5-1
TGCGCCAGCTCCGTTACACAGGGAGGAGATACGCAGTATTTT
CASSVTQGGDTQYF
>TRBJ2-2|many|-|14|TRBV6-1
TGTGCCAGCAGTGCGGGGAGGAACACCGGGGAGCTGTTTTTT
CASSAGRNTGELFF
>TRBJ2-3|many|TRBD1|15|TRBV10-3
TGTGCCATCAGTGAGCCGGGACAGAGGCCAGATACGCAGTATTTT
CAISEPGQRPDTQYF
>TRBJ1-5|-|-|13|TRBV29-1
TGCAGCGTTGGGACAGAAAAAAATCAGCCCCAGCATTTT
CSVGTEKNQPQHF
>TRBJ1-5|-|-|14|TRBV9
TGTGCCAGCAGCCGTGAGTGGTCTCATCAGCCCCAGCATTTT
CASSREWSHQPQHF
>TRBJ1-6|many|TRBD1|14|TRBV7-9
TGTGCCAGCAGCTTGGGACAGGGGAGTTCACCCCTCCACTTT
CASSLGQGSSPLHF
>TRBJ2-1|-|TRBD1|11|TRBV29-1
TGCAGCGTCGACAGGGTCAATGAGCAGTTCTTC
CSVDRVNEQFF
>TRBJ2-3|many|-|16|TRBV6-5
TGTGCCAGCAGTTCGCTACTAGCTCGGGTCCCAGATACGCAGTATTTT
CASSSLLARVPDTQYF
>TRBJ2-1|many|TRBD1|16|TRBV5-1
TGCGCCAGCAGCCGCCAGGGGACAGGGGAAATCAATGAGCAGTTCTTC
CASSRQGTGEINEQFF
>TRBJ2-1|-|-|15|TRBV20-1
TGCAGTGCTAGAAGTTGGGTGGGGGGATACAATGAGCAGTTCTTC
CSARSWVGGYNEQFF
>TRBJ2-3|-|TRBD2|13|TRBV4-1
TGCGCCAGCAGGGGGACTATTACAGATACGCAGTATTTT
CASRGTITDTQYF
>TRBJ2-3|many|TRBD1|14|TRBV7-2
TGTGCCAGCAGACGGACAGGGGGCGCAGATACGCAGTATTTT
CASRRTGGADTQYF
>TRBJ2-2|-|TRBD1|16|TRBV7-9
TGTGCCAGCAGTTCGCGCACCGGGACAGGGCCGCGAGAGCTGTTTTTT
CASSSRTGTGPRELFF
>TRBJ2-1|-|-|13|TRBV11-2
TGTGCCAGCAGTTTGGTCGTGGGGAATGAGCAGTTCTTC
CASSLVVGNEQFF
>TRBJ2-1|-|TRBD2|17|TRBV24-1
TGTGCCACCGGGTCTTTCCTGGGACTAGCGGGGAGCAATGAGCAGTTCTTC
CATGSFLGLAGSNEQFF
>TRBJ2-1|-|TRBD2|17|TRBV7-9
TGTGCCAGCAGCTTAGGCATTAGCGGGGGAGCGTACAATGAGCAGTTCTTC
CASSLGISGGAYNEQFF
>TRBJ1-2|-|TRBD1|13|TRBV5-1
TGCGCCAGCACCGGAGGGGGCCGCAGAGGCTACACCTTC
CASTGGGRRGYTF
>TRBJ2-5|few|-|17|TRBV12-3/TRBV12-4
TGTGCCAGCAGTTCGGAGGATGGACTATCCAACCAAGAGACCCAGTACTTC
CASSSEDGLSNQETQYF
>TRBJ2-1|few|-|13|TRBV5-1
TGCGCCAGCAGCTTGGCAGGGTTCAATGAGCAGTTCTTC
CASSLAGFNEQFF
>TRBJ2-3|-|TRBD1|16|TRBV28
TGTGCCAGCACCCTGAGACAGGGGTTAAGAACAGATACGCAGTATTTT
CASTLRQGLRTDTQYF
>TRBJ2-5|many|-|13|TRBV20-1
TGCAGTGCTAGTCCGGGGTTGGGAGAGACCCAGTACTTC
CSASPGLGETQYF
>TRBJ2-5|-|-|14|TRBV6-2/TRBV6-3
TGTGCCAGCATCAAGGGGCATAACCAAGAGACCCAGTACTTC
CASIKGHNQETQYF
>TRBJ2-5|-|-|16|TRBV18
TGTGCCAGCTCACCAGGACAGGGAGGGAACCAAGAGACCCAGTACTTC
CASSPGQGGNQETQYF
>TRBJ2-2|many|TRBD2|14|TRBV10-3
TGTGCCATCAGCCCGGGACTAGAAGGCGGGGAGCTGTTTTTT
CAISPGLEGGELFF
>TRBJ2-3|few|-|12|TRBV7-9
TGTGCCAGCACTCCGGTTGCAGATACGCAGTATTTT
CASTPVADTQYF
>TRBJ2-1|many|-|17|TRBV7-6
TGTGCCAGCAGCTTACGAATCGGGGACCCCTCCTACAATGAGCAGTTCTTC
CASSLRIGDPSYNEQFF
>TRBJ2-1|few|TRBD2|15|TRBV20-1
TGCAGTGCACATATTAGCGGGGGGATAACTTCTGAGCAGTTCTTC
CSAHISGGITSEQFF
>TRBJ1-5|few|-|14|TRBV12-3/TRBV12-4
TGTGCCAGCAGTTGGGACGGACTCAATCAGCCCCAGCATTTT
CASSWDGLNQPQHF
>TRBJ2-3|few|TRBD2|18|TRBV7-8
TGTGCCAGCAGCTTAGAGGGTAGCGGGGGTGCTAGCACAGATACGCAGTATTTT
CASSLEGSGGASTDTQYF
>TRBJ2-7|few|-|15|TRBV20-1
TGCAGTGCCGCCACCCCTGGACTGGTCTCCTACGAGCAGTACTTC
CSAATPGLVSYEQYF
>TRBJ2-1|-|-|21|TRBV12-3/TRBV12-4
TGTGCCAGCAGTTCCCCCTCTGCCCCAGGACAGCATCAACCGCTCTACAATGAGCAGTTCTTC
CASSSPSAPGQHQPLYNEQFF
>TRBJ2-5|-|-|15|TRBV12-3/TRBV12-4
TGTGCCAGCAGTTTTTCCTTGGGGGTGCAGGAGACCCAGTACTTC
CASSFSLGVQETQYF
>TRBJ1-1|many|-|14|TRBV20-1
TGCAGTGCGCGTTCGATTGACGGGGACACTGAAGCTTTCTTT
CSARSIDGDTEAFF
>TRBJ2-5|-|TRBD2|14|TRBV20-1
TGCAGTGCTCTAGCGGGGGGGTACCAAGAGACCCAGTGCTTC
CSALAGGYQETQCF
>TRBJ1-4|-|-|13|TRBV24-1
TGTGCCACCAGTGATGGGGCCCCCGGAAAACTGTTTTTT
CATSDGAPGKLFF
>TRBJ1-3|many|-|14|TRBV28
TGTGCCAGCAGTTTGGTGTCGGTTGGAAACACCATATATTTT
CASSLVSVGNTIYF
>TRBJ2-7|-|-|15|TRBV12-3/TRBV12-4
TGTGCCAGCAGTTTCTGGGCAGGGAGAGGGCACGAGCAGTACTTC
CASSFWAGRGHEQYF
>TRBJ2-3|-|-|11|TRBV25-1
TGTGCCAGCTGCAGGGCGGATACGCAGTATTTT
CASCRADTQYF
>TRBJ2-7|many|-|12|TRBV6-5
TGTGCCAGCAGCGGGCCTTCCTACGAGCAGTACTTC
CASSGPSYEQYF
>TRBJ2-3|-|-|13|TRBV5-1
TGCGCCAGCAAGACGAGGGTTACAGATACGCAGTATTTT
CASKTRVTDTQYF
>TRBJ1-1|-|-|15|TRBV5-1
TGCGCCAGCAGCTTGGAAACAGGGTCAAGGACTGAAGCTTTCTTT
CASSLETGSRTEAFF
>TRBJ2-3|once|-|13|TRBV27
TGTGCCAGCAGTTTATCTCTCCCAGATACGCAGTATTTT
CASSLSLPDTQYF
>TRBJ2-5|many|-|13|TRBV13
TGTGCCAGCAGCTTAAACTACCAAGAGACCCAGTACTTC
CASSLNYQETQYF
>TRBJ2-2|few|-|13|TRBV20-1
TGCAGTGCTGGGGGGCGGGGGACCGGGGAGCTGTTTTTT
CSAGGRGTGELFF
>TRBJ2-3|many|-|15|TRBV5-1
TGCGCCAGCAGCCTGGACCCAACCAGCACAGATACGCAGTATTTT
CASSLDPTSTDTQYF
>TRBJ2-2|few|TRBD2|12|TRBV6-5
TGTGCCGTACTAGCGGGGGAAGGGGAGCTGTTTTTT
CAVLAGEGELFF
>TRBJ2-7|-|TRBD1|14|TRBV5-1
TGCGCCAGCACGGGACAGGGGATCTCCTACGAGCAGTACTTC
CASTGQGISYEQYF
>TRBJ1-4|few|TRBD1|16|TRBV6-5
TGTGCCAGCAGGTGGACAGGGAAGACAACTAATGAAAAACTGTTTTTT
CASRWTGKTTNEKLFF
>TRBJ2-2|-|TRBD2|17|TRBV12-3/TRBV12-4
TGTGCCAGCAGTGCTAGCGGGGGGGCCTATGGCACCGGGGAGCTGTTTTTT
CASSASGGAYGTGELFF
>TRBJ1-2|-|-|15|TRBV28
TGTGCCAGCAGTTATTTGCTTCAGGGGAACTATGGCTACACCTTC
CASSYLLQGNYGYTF